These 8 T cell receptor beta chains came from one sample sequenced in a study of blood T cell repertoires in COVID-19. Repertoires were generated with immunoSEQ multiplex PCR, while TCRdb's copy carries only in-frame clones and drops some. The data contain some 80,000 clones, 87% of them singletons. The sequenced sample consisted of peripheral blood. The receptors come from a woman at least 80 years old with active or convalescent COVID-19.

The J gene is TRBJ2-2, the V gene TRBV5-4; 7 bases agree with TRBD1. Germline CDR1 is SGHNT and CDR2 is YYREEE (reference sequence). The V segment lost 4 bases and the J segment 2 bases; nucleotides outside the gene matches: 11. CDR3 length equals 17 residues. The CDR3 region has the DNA TGTGCCAGCAGCCCCGGAACACAGGGGAGAAACACCGGGGAGCTGTTTTTT. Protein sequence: CASSPGTQGRNTGELFF.

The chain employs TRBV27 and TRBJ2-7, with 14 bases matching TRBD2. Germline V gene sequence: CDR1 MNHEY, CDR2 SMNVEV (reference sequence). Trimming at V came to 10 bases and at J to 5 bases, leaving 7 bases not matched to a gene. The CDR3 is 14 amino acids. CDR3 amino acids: CATRTSGGHNEQYF. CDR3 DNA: TGTGCCACCCGGACTAGCGGGGGGCATAACGAGCAGTACTTC.

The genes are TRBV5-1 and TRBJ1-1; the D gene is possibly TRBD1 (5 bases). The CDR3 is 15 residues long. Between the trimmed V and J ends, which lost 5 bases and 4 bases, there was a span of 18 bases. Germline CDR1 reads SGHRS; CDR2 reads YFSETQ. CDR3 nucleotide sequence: TGCGCCAGCAGGGAGTTTCCAGGGAGGGGCACTGAAGCTTTCTTT. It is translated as CASREFPGRGTEAFF.

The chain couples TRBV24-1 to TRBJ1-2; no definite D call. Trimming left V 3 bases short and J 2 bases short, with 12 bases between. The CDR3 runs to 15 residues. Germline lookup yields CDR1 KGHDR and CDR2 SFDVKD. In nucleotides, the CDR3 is TGTGCCACCAGTGATGGGCCCGGGGAGAACTATGGCTACACCTTC. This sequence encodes CATSDGPGENYGYTF.

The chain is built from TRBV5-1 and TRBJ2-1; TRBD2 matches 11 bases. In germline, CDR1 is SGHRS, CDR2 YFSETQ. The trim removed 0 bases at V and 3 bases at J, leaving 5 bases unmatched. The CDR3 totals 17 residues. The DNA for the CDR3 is TGCGCCAGCAGCTTGGATCCCCTAGCGGGAGGCTACAATGAGCAGTTCTTC. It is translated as CASSLDPLAGGYNEQFF.

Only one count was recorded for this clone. CDR3 residues: CASSMEPGGFGANVLTF. DNA for the CDR3: TGTGCCAGTAGTATGGAGCCAGGGGGCTTTGGGGCCAACGTCCTGACTTTC. The rearrangement uses TRBV19 and TRBJ2-6; TRBD1 matches 8 bases. CDR1 is LNHDA, CDR2 SQIVND, per germline (reference sequence). CDR3 length: 17 residues. Trimming removed 3 bases from V and 3 bases from J; junction bases left unmatched: 7.

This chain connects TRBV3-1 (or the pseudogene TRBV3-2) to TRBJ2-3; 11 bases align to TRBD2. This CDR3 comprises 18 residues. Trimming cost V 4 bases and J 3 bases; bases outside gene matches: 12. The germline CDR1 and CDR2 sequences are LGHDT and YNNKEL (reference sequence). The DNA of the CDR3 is TGTGCCAGCAGCCCCTTAGCGGGGGGGATGAAGAGGACAGATACGCAGTATTTT. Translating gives CASSPLAGGMKRTDTQYF.

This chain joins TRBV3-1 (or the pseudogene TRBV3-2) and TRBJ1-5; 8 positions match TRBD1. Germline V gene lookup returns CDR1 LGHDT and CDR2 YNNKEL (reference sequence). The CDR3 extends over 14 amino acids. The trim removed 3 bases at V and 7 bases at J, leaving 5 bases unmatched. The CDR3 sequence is CASSHGQGGQPQHF. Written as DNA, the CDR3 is TGTGCCAGCAGCCACGGACAGGGTGGCCAGCCCCAGCATTTT.